One sample yielded the 23 T cell receptor beta chains listed below, sequenced in a study of siplizumab effects on memory and regulatory T cells. Generated by immunoSEQ multiplex PCR, the TCRdb table keeps only in-frame clones and is missing some. Found here are roughly 92,000 clones, about 95% of them singletons; the top ten hold 1% to 1.5%. Sequences were obtained from non-Treg CD4+ T cells sorted from blood. These receptors all come from a human donor in good health.

The rearrangement links TRBV28 to TRBJ1-4; D is unclear. This CDR3 spans 15 amino acids. Germline CDR1 reads MDHEN; CDR2 reads SYDVKM. Trimming left V 6 bases short and J 7 bases short, with 18 bases between. CDR3 sequence: CASSRTGMEGEKLFF. The CDR3 coding sequence is TGTGCCAGCAGCAGGACGGGGATGGAAGGTGAAAAACTGTTTTTT.

This chain links TRBV9 with TRBJ1-1, with 10 bases identical to TRBD1. From germline, CDR1 is SGDLS and CDR2 YYNGEE. V dropped 3 bases and J dropped 6; count of bases not matched to a gene: 5. CDR3 size: 14 residues. CDR3: CASSGTGGSAEAFF. The CDR3 DNA follows: TGTGCCAGCAGCGGGACAGGGGGGAGCGCTGAAGCTTTCTTT.

This clone was counted between two and nine times. The chain employs TRBV29-1 and TRBJ1-2; D not certain. V dropped 6 bases and J dropped 4 bases, with 15 bases sitting between them. Per germline, CDR1 SQVTM and CDR2 ANQGSEA. The CDR3 has 13 amino acids. The CDR3 sequence: CSVRKQPSYGYTF. CDR3 in DNA: TGCAGCGTCCGAAAACAGCCGAGCTATGGCTACACCTTC.

The V and J genes are TRBV5-6 and TRBJ1-3, with unresolved D. Looked up from germline, CDR1 is SGHDT and CDR2 is YYEEEE. V was clipped by 1 base and J by 1 base, with 12 bases between them. The CDR3 runs to 16 residues. CDR3 nucleotide sequence: TGTGCCAGCAGCTTGCTCCAAGGTGGTTCTGGAAACACCATATATTTT. This gives the protein CASSLLQGGSGNTIYF. The whole variable domain, remainder taken from reference TRBV5-6 and TRBJ1-3, is DAGVTQSPTHLIKTRGQQVTLRCSPKSGHDTVSWYQQALGQGPQFIFQYYEEEERQRGNFPDRFSGHQFPNYSSELNVNALLLGDSALYLCASSLLQGGSGNTIYFGEGSWLTVV.

The chain combines TRBV6-1 with TRBJ1-1, with D unresolved. CDR3 length: 16 residues. Per germline, CDR1 MNHNS and CDR2 SASEGT. Trimming took off 2 bases at V and 4 bases at J, with 17 bases between the two ends. CDR3 protein: CASSENLWSLTTEAFF. The CDR3 nucleotides read TGTGCCAGCAGTGAAAATCTCTGGAGTCTCACCACTGAAGCTTTCTTT.

The V and J genes are TRBV30 and TRBJ2-7; 8 bases fit TRBD2. CDR3 length equals 14 residues. V lost 3 bases and J lost 3; bases outside the gene matches: 7. CDR1 is GTSNPN, CDR2 SVGIG, per germline (reference sequence). CDR3 sequence reads: CAWRLSGGHYEQYF. CDR3 DNA sequence: TGTGCCTGGAGGTTAAGCGGGGGTCACTACGAGCAGTACTTC.

The V gene is TRBV10-3, the J gene TRBJ2-1; tentative D call: TRBD2 (5 bases). The CDR3 spans 11 residues. CDR1 and CDR2 from the germline V gene are ENHRY and SYGVKD. V shed 3 bases and J shed 9 bases, with 6 bases lying between them. This CDR3 reads CAISDAGEQFF. The DNA of the CDR3 is TGTGCCATCAGTGATGCGGGTGAGCAGTTCTTC.

V usage is TRBV27 and J usage is TRBJ2-3; D might be TRBD2 (5 bases). V was pared by 3 bases and J by 4 bases, with 17 bases between. The CDR3 contains 16 residues. Germline lookup yields CDR1 MNHEY and CDR2 SMNVEV (reference sequence). In nucleotides, the CDR3 is TGTGCCAGCAGTTTTTCAGAGGTTCGGGAAGCAGATACGCAGTATTTT. Residues: CASSFSEVREADTQYF.

The chain is built from TRBV29-1 and TRBJ2-1, with TRBD2 matching over 10 bases. This CDR3 is built from 14 residues. Trimming removed 4 bases from V and 7 bases from J; junction bases left unmatched: 7. Germline-derived CDR1 and CDR2 are SQVTM and ANQGSEA. The CDR3 nucleotides read TGCAGCGTTGTACGGGTAGCGGGAGGTAATGAGCAGTTCTTC. Its translation is CSVVRVAGGNEQFF.

The genes are TRBV11-2 and TRBJ2-1; perhaps TRBD1 as D (5 bases). Germline CDR1 reads SGHAT; CDR2 reads FQNNGV. The CDR3 has 15 amino acids. The ends were cut back, 2 bases at V and 0 bases at J, with 8 bases in the middle. CDR3 amino acids: CASSLRGSSYNEQFF. As DNA, the CDR3 is TGTGCCAGCAGCTTAAGGGGTAGCTCCTACAATGAGCAGTTCTTC.

The chain carries TRBV7-2 and TRBJ2-7; 7 bases align to TRBD1. The CDR3 is made up of 14 amino acids. V dropped 3 bases and J dropped 4; count of bases not matched to a gene: 6. In germline, CDR1 is SGHTA, CDR2 FQGNSA. The CDR3 is CASSFDRASYEQYF. CDR3 nucleotide sequence: TGTGCCAGCAGCTTTGACAGGGCTTCTTACGAGCAGTACTTC.

Here the CDR3 DNA reads TGTGCCAGCAGCTCTCGAATCCCCTCCGCAGCCGGCGGGGAGCTGTTTTTT. Its protein product is CASSSRIPSAAGGELFF. The chain joins TRBV7-6 to TRBJ2-2, with D unclear. The ends were cut back, 4 bases at V and 7 bases at J, with 22 bases in the middle. Looked up from germline, CDR1 is SGHVS and CDR2 is FNYEAQ. The CDR3 covers 17 residues.

J is TRBJ2-1 and V is TRBV29-1; weak D call: TRBD1 (6 bases). The length of the CDR3 is 16 residues. Deletions cut 7 bases from V and 0 bases from J, with 19 bases between. In germline, CDR1 is SQVTM, CDR2 ANQGSEA. CDR3 bases: TGCAGCGCCGGAGCAGGGGACCCGCGCTCCTACAATGAGCAGTTCTTC. Protein product: CSAGAGDPRSYNEQFF.

This rearrangement joins TRBV7-9 to TRBJ2-5; the D call may be TRBD1 or TRBD2 (5 bases each). V was trimmed by 5 bases and J by 4 bases, leaving 14 bases between them. The V gene's germline CDR1 is SEHNR and CDR2 FQNEAQ (reference sequence). There are 14 residues in the CDR3. The chain's CDR3 is CASSPPGSGETQYF. DNA for the CDR3: TGTGCCAGCAGCCCCCCAGGGAGTGGAGAGACCCAGTACTTC.

The chain has TRBV5-1 and TRBJ2-1; 7 nucleotides match TRBD2. V was pared by 4 bases and J by 6 bases, with 13 bases of the junction left unmatched. Per the germline V gene, CDR1 is SGHRS and CDR2 is YFSETQ. This CDR3 contains 16 residues. CDR3 DNA sequence: TGCGCCAGCAGCCCCGAGGCGGGGGTAAGTGTCAATGAGCAGTTCTTC. This codes for CASSPEAGVSVNEQFF.

The chain joins TRBV7-2 to TRBJ2-3; 7 bases agree with TRBD2. The CDR3 has 16 residues. The ends lost 0 bases at V and 4 bases at J; junction bases unmatched: 7. Germline values: CDR1 SGHTA, CDR2 FQGNSA. CDR3 residues: CASSLAGGGRSDTQYF. The CDR3 DNA reads TGTGCCAGCAGCTTAGCTGGGGGAGGGAGGTCAGATACGCAGTATTTT.

The chain employs TRBV6-5 and TRBJ2-1; TRBD2 matches at 7 bases. The CDR3 totals 15 residues. Losses at the gene ends were 3 bases for V and 2 bases for J; bases not matched to a gene: 4. Germline assignment: CDR1 MNHEY and CDR2 SVGAGI. The CDR3 sequence: CASSYRGEPYNEQFF. The CDR3 DNA sequence: TGTGCCAGCAGTTATCGGGGGGAACCCTACAATGAGCAGTTCTTC.

The chain employs TRBV11-2 and TRBJ2-7; the match to TRBD2 covers 7 bases. Germline-derived CDR1 and CDR2 are SGHAT and FQNNGV. After removal of 1 base from V and 4 bases from J, the junction contained 10 bases not matched to a gene. The CDR3 is 16 amino acids. The CDR3, as DNA: TGTGCCAGCAGCTTAGGTCTCCCTAGCGGCCCATACGAGCAGTACTTC. This sequence encodes CASSLGLPSGPYEQYF. Based on the CDR3 plus reference TRBV11-2 and TRBJ2-7, the full variable domain is EAGVAQSPRYKIIEKRQSVAFWCNPISGHATLYWYQQILGQGPKLLIQFQNNGVVDDSQLPKDRFSAERLKGVDSTLKIQPAKLEDSAVYLCASSLGLPSGPYEQYFGPGTRLTVT.

The chain carries TRBV6-1 and TRBJ2-4, with 8 positions matching TRBD1. V dropped 3 bases and J dropped 7; count of bases not matched to a gene: 2. The V gene's germline CDR1 is MNHNS and CDR2 SASEGT. The CDR3 sequence is 13 residues long. Here the CDR3 reads CASSDGQGNIQYF. CDR3 bases: TGTGCCAGCAGTGATGGACAGGGCAACATTCAGTACTTC.

The rearrangement uses TRBV5-4 and TRBJ2-7, with TRBD2 matching 11 bases. The V segment lost 4 bases and the J segment 7 bases; nucleotides outside the gene matches: 10. Germline V lookup: CDR1 SGHNT, CDR2 YYREEE (reference sequence). The CDR3 has 15 amino acids. The CDR3 DNA is TGTGCCAGCAGCGACAAACTAGCGGGAGTTGGGGAGCAGTACTTC. Translating gives CASSDKLAGVGEQYF.

V usage is TRBV18 and J usage is TRBJ1-1, with D maybe TRBD1 (5 bases). Trimming removed 6 bases from V and 0 bases from J, with 17 bases in between. Germline CDR1 reads KGHSH; CDR2 reads LQKENI. This CDR3 has 16 residues. CDR3 in amino acids: CASSPGLTTMNTEAFF. CDR3 DNA sequence: TGTGCCAGCTCTCCGGGACTCACGACGATGAACACTGAAGCTTTCTTT. The full variable domain, completed using reference TRBV18 and TRBJ1-1, is NAGVMQNPRHLVRRRGQEARLRCSPMKGHSHVYWYRQLPEEGLKFMVYLQKENIIDESGMPKERFSAEFPKEGPSILRIQQVVRGDSAAYFCASSPGLTTMNTEAFFGQGTRLTVV.

V usage is TRBV6-4 and J usage is TRBJ2-7, with 14 bases aligning to TRBD2. The CDR3 is made up of 13 amino acids. With 8 bases clipped from V and 6 bases from J, the junction kept 3 bases outside the gene matches. The germline V gene encodes CDR1 MRHNA and CDR2 SNTAGT. The CDR3: CASSGLAGGEQYF. The CDR3 bases are TGTGCCAGCTCAGGACTAGCGGGAGGCGAGCAGTACTTC.

This rearrangement joins TRBV28 to TRBJ2-7; no clear D gene. CDR3 length: 13 residues. Trimming took off 4 bases at V and 4 bases at J, with 11 bases between the two ends. Germline V CDR1 and CDR2: MDHEN, SYDVKM. CDR3 loop: CASSSNPQYEQYF. DNA for the CDR3: TGTGCCAGCAGTTCGAATCCCCAGTACGAGCAGTACTTC. The full variable domain, in which reference TRBV28 and TRBJ2-7 provide the parts outside the CDR3, is DVKVTQSSRYLVKRTGEKVFLECVQDMDHENMFWYRQDPGLGLRLIYFSYDVKMKEKGDIPEGYSVSREKKERFSLILESASTNQTSMYLCASSSNPQYEQYFGPGTRLTVT.